The clone carrying this T cell receptor (beta chain) appeared a few times. The entirety of the isolated RNA underwent reverse transcription, so expressed TCRB transcripts were sequenced. Clones were read by immunoSEQ multiplex PCR, and TCRdb kept only the in-frame ones, dropping some. This sample has under 950,000 clones, with roughly a sixth found just once. In germline, CDR1 is ENHRY, CDR2 SYGVKD. The CDR3 runs to 16 residues. Trimming at V came to 2 bases and at J to 1 base, leaving 5 bases not matched to a gene. This record comes from a study of beta chain features in type 1 diabetes. The clonotype originates from a woman aged 18-29 years in good health. This rearrangement joins TRBV10-3 to TRBJ1-3, with 7 nucleotides matching TRBD1. Specimen: naive CD4+ T cells from blood. As DNA, the CDR3 is TGTGCCATCAGTGAGCCTGGGACAGCATCTGGAAACACCATATATTTT. Its protein product is CAISEPGTASGNTIYF.